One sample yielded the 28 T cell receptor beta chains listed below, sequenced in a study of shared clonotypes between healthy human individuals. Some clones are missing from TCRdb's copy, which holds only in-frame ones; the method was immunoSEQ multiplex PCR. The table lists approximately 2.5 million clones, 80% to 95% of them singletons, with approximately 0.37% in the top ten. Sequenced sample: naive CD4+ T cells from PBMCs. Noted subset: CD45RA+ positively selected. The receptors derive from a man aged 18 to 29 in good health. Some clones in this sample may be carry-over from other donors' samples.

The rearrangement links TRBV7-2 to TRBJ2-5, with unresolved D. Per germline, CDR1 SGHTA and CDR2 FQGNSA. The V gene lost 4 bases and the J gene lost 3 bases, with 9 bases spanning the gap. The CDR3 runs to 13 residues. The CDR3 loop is CASSYRSEETQYF. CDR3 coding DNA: TGTGCCAGCAGCTACCGCTCTGAAGAGACCCAGTACTTC.

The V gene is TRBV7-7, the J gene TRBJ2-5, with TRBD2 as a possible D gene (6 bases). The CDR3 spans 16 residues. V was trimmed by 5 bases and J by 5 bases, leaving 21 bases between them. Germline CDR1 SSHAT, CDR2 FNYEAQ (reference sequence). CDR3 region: CASSPPEGRKRETQYF. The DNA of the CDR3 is TGTGCCAGCAGCCCACCGGAGGGACGAAAAAGGGAGACCCAGTACTTC.

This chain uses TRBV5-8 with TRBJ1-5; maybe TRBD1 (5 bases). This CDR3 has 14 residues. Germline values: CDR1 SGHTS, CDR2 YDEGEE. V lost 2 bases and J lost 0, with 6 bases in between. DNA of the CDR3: TGTGCCAGCAGCTTACAGGTTAGCAATCAGCCCCAGCATTTT. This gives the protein CASSLQVSNQPQHF. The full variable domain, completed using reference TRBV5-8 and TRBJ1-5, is EAGVTQSPTHLIKTRGQQATLRCSPISGHTSVYWYQQALGLGLQFLLWYDEGEERNRGNFPPRFSGRQFPNYSSELNVNALELEDSALYLCASSLQVSNQPQHFGDGTRLSIL.

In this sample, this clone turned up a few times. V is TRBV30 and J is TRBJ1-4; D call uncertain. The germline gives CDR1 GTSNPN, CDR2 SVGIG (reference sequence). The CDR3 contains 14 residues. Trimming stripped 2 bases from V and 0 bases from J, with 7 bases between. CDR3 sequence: CAWSYGSTNEKLFF. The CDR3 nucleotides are TGTGCCTGGAGTTACGGATCAACTAATGAAAAACTGTTTTTT.

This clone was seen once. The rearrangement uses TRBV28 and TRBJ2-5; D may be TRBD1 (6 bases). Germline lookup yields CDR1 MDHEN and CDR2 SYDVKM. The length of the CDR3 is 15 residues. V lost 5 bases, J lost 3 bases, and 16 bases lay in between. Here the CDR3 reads CASSPPGQVKETQYF. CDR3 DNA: TGTGCCAGCAGTCCTCCGGGACAAGTGAAAGAGACCCAGTACTTC.

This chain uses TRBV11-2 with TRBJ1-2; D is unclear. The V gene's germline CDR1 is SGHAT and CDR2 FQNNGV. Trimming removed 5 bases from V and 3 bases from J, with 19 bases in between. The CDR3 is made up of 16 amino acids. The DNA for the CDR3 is TGTGCCAGCAGCCGACTAACTGGGCCTGGTGACTATGGCTACACCTTC. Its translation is CASSRLTGPGDYGYTF.

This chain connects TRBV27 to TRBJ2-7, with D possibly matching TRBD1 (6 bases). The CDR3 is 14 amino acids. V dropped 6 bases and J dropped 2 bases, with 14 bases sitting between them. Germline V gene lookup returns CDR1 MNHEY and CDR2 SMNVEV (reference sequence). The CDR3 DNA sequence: TGTGCCAGCAGGTCGACAGAGGGGGCCTACGAGCAGTACTTC. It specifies CASRSTEGAYEQYF.

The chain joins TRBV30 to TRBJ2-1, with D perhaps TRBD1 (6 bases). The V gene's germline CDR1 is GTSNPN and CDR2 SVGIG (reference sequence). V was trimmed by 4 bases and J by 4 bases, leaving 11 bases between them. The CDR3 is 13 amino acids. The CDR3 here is CAWTRGGYNEQFF. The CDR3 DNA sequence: TGTGCCTGGACCAGGGGCGGATACAATGAGCAGTTCTTC.

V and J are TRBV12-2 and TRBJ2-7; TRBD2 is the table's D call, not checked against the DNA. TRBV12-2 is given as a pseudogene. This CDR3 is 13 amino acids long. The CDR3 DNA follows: TGTGCAAGTCGCCCAACCCCTATACACGAGCAGTACTTC. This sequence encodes CASRPTPIHEQYF.

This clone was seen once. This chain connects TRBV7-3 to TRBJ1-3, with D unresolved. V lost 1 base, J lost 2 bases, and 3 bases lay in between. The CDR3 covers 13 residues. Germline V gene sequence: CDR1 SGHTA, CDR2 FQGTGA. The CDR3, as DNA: TGTGCCAGCAGCTTAAATACTGGAAACACCATATATTTT. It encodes CASSLNTGNTIYF.

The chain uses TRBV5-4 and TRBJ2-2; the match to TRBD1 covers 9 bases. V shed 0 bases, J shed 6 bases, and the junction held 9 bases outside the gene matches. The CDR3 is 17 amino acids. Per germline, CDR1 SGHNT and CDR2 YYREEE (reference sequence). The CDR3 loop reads CASSLENRGHKAGELFF. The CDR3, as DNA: TGTGCCAGCAGCTTGGAAAACAGGGGGCATAAAGCCGGGGAGCTGTTTTTT. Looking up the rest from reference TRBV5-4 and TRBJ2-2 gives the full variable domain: ETGVTQSPTHLIKTRGQQVTLRCSSQSGHNTVSWYQQALGQGPQFIFQYYREEENGRGNFPPRFSGLQFPNYSSELNVNALELDDSALYLCASSLENRGHKAGELFFGEGSRLTVL.

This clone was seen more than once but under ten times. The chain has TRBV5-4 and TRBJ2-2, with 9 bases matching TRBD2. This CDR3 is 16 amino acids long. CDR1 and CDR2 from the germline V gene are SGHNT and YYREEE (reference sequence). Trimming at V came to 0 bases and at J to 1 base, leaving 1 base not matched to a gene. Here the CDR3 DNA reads TGTGCCAGCAGCTTGGCTAGCGGGGTGAACACCGGGGAGCTGTTTTTT. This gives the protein CASSLASGVNTGELFF. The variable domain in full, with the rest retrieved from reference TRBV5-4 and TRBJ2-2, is ETGVTQSPTHLIKTRGQQVTLRCSSQSGHNTVSWYQQALGQGPQFIFQYYREEENGRGNFPPRFSGLQFPNYSSELNVNALELDDSALYLCASSLASGVNTGELFFGEGSRLTVL.

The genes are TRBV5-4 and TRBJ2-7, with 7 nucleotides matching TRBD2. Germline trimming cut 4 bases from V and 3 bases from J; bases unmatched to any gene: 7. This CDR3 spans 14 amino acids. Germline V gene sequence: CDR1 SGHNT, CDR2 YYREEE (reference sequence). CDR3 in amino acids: CASSRAGPGYEQYF. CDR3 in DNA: TGTGCCAGCAGCCGAGCGGGGCCCGGCTACGAGCAGTACTTC.

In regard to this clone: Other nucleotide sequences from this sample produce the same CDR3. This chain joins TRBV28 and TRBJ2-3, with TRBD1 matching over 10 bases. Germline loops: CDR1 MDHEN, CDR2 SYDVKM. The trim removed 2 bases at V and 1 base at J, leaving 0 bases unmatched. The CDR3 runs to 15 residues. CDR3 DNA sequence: TGTGCCAGCAGTTTAGGGACAGGGGGCACAGATACGCAGTATTTT. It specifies CASSLGTGGTDTQYF.

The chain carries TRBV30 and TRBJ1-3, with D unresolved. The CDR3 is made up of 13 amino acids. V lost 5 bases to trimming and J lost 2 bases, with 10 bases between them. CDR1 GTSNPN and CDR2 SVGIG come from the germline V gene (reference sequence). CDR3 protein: CAWVRGAGNTIYF. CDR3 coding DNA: TGTGCCTGGGTCCGAGGAGCTGGAAACACCATATATTTT.

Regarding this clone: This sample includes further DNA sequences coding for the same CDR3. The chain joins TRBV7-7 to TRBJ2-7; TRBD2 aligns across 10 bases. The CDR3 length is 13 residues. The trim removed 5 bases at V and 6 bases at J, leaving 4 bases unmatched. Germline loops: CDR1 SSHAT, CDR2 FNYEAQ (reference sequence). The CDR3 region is CASSPGTSAEQYF. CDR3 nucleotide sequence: TGTGCCAGCAGCCCCGGGACTAGCGCCGAGCAGTACTTC. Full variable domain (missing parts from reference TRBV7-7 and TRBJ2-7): GAGVSQSPRYKVTKRGQDVTLRCDPISSHATLYWYQQALGQGPEFLTYFNYEAQPDKSGLPSDRFSAERPEGSISTLTIQRTEQRDSAMYRCASSPGTSAEQYFGPGTRLTVT.

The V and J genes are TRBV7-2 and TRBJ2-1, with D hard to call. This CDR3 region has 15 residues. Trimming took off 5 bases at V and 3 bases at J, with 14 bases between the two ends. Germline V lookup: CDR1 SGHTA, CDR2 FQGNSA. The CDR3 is CASSLGNGRYNEQFF. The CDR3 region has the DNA TGTGCCAGCAGCCTAGGCAATGGACGCTACAATGAGCAGTTCTTC.

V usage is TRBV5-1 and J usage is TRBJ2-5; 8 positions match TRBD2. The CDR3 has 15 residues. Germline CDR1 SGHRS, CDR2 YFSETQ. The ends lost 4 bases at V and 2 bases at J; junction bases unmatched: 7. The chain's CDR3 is CASSTTSARQETQYF. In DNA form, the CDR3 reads TGCGCCAGCAGCACGACTAGCGCGCGGCAAGAGACCCAGTACTTC.

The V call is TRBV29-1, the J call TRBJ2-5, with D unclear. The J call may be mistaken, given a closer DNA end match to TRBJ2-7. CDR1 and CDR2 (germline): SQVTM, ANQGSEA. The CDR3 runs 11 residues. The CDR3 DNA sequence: TGCAGCGTCGCAAAGTCCTACGAGCAGTACTTC. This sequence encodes CSVAKSYEQYF.

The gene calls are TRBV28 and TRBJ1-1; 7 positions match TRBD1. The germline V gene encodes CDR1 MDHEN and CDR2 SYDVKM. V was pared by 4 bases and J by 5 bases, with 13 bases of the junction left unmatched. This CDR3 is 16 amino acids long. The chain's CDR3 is CASSSTTGWLRTEAFF. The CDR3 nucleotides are TGTGCCAGCAGTTCAACGACAGGGTGGTTGAGAACTGAAGCTTTCTTT.

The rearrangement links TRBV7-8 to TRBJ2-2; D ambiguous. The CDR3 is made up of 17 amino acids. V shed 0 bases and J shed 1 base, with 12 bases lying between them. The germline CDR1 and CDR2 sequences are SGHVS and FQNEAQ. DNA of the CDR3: TGTGCCAGCAGCTTAGCTTGGGCGGTGAGGAACACCGGGGAGCTGTTTTTT. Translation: CASSLAWAVRNTGELFF.

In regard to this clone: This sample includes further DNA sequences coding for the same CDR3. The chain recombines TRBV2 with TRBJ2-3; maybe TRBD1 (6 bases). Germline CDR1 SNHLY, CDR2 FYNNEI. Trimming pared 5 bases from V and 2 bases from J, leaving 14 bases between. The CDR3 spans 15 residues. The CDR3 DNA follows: TGTGCCAGCAGTCGCCAGGGGCTCAACACAGATACGCAGTATTTT. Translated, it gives CASSRQGLNTDTQYF.

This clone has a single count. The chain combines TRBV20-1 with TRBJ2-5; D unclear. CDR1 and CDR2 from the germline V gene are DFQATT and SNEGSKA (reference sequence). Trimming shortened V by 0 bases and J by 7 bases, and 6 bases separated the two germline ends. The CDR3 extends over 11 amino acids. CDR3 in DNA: TGCAGTGCTAGAGATAAGGGGACCCAGTACTTC. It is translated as CSARDKGTQYF.

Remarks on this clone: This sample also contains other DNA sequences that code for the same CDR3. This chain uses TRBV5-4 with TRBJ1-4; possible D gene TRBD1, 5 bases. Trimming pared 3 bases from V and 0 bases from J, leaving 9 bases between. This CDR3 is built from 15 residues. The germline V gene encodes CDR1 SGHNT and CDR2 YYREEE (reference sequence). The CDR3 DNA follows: TGTGCCAGCAGCTCTACAGGTGCAACTAATGAAAAACTGTTTTTT. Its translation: CASSSTGATNEKLFF.

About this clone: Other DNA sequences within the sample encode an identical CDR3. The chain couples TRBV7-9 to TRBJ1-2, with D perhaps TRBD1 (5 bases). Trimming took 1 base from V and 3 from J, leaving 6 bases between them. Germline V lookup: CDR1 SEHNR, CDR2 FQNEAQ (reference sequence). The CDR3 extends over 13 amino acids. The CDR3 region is CASSLGGDYGYTF. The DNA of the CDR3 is TGTGCCAGCAGCTTAGGAGGGGACTATGGCTACACCTTC.

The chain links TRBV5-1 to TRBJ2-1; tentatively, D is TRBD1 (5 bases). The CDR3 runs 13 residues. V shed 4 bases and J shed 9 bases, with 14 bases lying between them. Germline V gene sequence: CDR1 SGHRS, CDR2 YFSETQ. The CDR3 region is CASSAQGSAEQFF. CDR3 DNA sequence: TGCGCCAGCAGCGCCCAGGGCAGCGCTGAGCAGTTCTTC.

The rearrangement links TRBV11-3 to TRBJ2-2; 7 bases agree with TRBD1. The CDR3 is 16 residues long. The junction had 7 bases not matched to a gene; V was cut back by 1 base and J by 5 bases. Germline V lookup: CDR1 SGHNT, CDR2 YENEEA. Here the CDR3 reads CASSLGRQGRTGELFF. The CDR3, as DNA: TGTGCCAGCAGCTTAGGTCGACAGGGACGAACCGGGGAGCTGTTTTTT.

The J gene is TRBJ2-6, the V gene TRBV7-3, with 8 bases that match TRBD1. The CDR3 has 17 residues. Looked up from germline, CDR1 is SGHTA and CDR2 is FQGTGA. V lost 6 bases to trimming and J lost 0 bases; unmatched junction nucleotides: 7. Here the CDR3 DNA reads TGTGCCAGCAGAACCGGGACAGGCTCCTCTGGGGCCAACGTCCTGACTTTC. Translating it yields CASRTGTGSSGANVLTF.